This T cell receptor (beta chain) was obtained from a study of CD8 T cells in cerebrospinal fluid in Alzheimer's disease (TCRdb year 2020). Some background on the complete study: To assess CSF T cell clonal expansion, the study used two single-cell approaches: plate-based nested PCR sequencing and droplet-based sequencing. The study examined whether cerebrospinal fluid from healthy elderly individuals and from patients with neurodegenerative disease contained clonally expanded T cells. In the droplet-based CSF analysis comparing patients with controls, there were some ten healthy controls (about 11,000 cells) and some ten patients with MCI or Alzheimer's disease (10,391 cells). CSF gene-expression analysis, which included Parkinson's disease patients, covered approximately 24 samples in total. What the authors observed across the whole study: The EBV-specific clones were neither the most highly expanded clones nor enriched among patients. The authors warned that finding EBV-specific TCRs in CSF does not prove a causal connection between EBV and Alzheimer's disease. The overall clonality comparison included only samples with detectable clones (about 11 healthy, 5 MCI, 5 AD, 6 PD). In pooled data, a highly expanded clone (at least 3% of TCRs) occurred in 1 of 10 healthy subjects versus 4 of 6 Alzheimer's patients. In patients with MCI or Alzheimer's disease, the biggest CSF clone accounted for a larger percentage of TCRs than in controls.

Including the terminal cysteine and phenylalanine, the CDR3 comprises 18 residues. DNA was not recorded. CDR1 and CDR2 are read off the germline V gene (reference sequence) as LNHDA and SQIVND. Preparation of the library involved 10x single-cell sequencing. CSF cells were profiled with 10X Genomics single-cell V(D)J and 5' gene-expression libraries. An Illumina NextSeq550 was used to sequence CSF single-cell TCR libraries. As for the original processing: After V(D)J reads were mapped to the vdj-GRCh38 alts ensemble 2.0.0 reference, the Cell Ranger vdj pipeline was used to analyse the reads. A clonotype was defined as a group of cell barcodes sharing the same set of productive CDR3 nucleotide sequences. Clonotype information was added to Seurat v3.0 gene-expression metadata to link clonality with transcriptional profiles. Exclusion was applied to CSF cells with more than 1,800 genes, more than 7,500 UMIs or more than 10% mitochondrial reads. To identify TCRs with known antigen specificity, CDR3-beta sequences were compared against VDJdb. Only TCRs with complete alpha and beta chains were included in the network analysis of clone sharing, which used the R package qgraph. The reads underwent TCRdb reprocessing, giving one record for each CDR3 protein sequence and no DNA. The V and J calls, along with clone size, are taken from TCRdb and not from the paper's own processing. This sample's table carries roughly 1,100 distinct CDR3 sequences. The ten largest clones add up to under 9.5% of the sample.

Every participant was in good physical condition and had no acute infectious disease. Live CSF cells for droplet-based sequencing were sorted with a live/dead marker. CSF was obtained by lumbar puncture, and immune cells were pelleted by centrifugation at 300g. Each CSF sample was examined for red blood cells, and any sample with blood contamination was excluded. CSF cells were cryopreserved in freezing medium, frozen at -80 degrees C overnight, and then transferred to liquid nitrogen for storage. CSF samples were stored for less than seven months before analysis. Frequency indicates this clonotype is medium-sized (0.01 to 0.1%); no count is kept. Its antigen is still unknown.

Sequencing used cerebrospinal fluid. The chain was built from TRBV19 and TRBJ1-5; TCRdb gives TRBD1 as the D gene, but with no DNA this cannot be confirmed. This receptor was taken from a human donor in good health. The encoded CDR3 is CASSKARGQGASNQPQHF.